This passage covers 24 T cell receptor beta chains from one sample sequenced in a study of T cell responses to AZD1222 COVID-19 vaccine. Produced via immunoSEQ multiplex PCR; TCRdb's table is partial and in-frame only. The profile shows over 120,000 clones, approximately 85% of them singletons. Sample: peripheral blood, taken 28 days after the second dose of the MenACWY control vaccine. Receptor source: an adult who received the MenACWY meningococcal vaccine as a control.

CDR3 DNA sequence: TGTGCCAGCAGCTCGAGGACAGCCTTGAACACTGAAGCTTTCTTT. Residues: CASSSRTALNTEAFF. The rearrangement links TRBV7-9 to TRBJ1-1; possible D gene TRBD1, 6 bases. V lost 4 bases and J lost 0, with 12 bases in between. Germline V CDR1 and CDR2: SEHNR, FQNEAQ (reference sequence). This CDR3 contains 15 residues.

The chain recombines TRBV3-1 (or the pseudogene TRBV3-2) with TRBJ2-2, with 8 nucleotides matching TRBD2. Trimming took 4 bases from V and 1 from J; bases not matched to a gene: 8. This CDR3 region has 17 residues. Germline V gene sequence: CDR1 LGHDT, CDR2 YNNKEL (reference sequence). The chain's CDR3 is CASSPWGSGKNTGELFF. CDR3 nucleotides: TGTGCCAGCAGCCCGTGGGGTAGCGGGAAGAACACCGGGGAGCTGTTTTTT.

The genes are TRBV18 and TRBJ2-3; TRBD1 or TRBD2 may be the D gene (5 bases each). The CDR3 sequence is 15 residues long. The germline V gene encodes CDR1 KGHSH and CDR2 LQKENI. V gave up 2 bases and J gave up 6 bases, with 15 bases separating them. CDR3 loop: CASSPRGATGDTQYF. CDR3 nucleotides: TGTGCCAGCTCACCAAGGGGAGCAACGGGGGATACGCAGTATTTT.

The CDR3 DNA follows: TGTGCCAGCAGCTTATTTCTAGGCTCACCCCTCCACTTT. It encodes CASSLFLGSPLHF. The V gene is TRBV7-2, the J gene TRBJ1-6; D not resolved. Germline CDR1 and CDR2: SGHTA and FQGNSA. Trimming took off 2 bases at V and 10 bases at J, with 9 bases between the two ends. This CDR3 contains 13 residues.

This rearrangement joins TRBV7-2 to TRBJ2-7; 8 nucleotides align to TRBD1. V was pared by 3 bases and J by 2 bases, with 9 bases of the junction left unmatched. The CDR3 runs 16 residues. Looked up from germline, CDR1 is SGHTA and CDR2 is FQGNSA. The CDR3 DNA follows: TGTGCCAGCAGCTTTCAGGGGCAGGGGGCCGCCTACGAGCAGTACTTC. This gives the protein CASSFQGQGAAYEQYF.

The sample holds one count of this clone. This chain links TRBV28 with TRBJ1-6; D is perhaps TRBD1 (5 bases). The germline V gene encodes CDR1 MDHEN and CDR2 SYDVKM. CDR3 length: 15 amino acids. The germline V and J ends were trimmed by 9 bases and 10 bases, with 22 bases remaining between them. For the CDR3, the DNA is TGTGCCAGTGGGTATTTAGGGGACTGGGACTCACCCCTCCACTTT. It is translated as CASGYLGDWDSPLHF.

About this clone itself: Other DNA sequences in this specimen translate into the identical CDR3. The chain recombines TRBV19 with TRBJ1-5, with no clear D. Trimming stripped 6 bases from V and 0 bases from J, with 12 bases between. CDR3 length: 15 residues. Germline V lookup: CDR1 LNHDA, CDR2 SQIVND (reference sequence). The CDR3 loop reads CASSQRGSSNQPQHF. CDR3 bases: TGTGCCAGTAGCCAACGGGGAAGTAGCAATCAGCCCCAGCATTTT.

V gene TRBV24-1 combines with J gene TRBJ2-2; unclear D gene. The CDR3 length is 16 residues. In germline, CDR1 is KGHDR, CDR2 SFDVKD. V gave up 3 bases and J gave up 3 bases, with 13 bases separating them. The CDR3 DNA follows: TGTGCCACCAGTGATCCGCGGTCCCCCGACACCGGGGAGCTGTTTTTT. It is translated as CATSDPRSPDTGELFF.

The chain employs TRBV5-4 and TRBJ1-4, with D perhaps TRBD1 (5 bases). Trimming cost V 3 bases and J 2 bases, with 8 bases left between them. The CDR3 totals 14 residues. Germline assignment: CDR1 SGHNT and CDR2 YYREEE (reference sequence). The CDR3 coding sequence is TGTGCCAGCAGCTCGGGGGGGACTAATGAAAAACTGTTTTTT. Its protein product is CASSSGGTNEKLFF.

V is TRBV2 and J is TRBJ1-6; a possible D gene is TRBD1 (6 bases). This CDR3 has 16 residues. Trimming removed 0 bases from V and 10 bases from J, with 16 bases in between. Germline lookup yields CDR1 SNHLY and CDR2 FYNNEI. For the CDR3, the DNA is TGTGCCAGCAGTGAAGCGGGGGCAGGGGCAGGATCACCCCTCCACTTT. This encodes CASSEAGAGAGSPLHF. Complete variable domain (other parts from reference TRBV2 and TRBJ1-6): EPEVTQTPSHQVTQMGQEVILRCVPISNHLYFYWYRQILGQKVEFLVSFYNNEISEKSEIFDDQFSVERPDGSNFTLKIRSTKLEDSAMYFCASSEAGAGAGSPLHFGNGTRLTVT.

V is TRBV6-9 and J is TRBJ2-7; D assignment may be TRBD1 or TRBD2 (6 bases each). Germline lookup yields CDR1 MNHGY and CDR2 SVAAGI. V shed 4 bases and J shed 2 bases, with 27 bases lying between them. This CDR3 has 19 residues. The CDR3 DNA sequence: TGTGCCAGCAGTTCGGGGGCTTCGGACAGAGCAATTTTACCCTACGAGCAGTACTTC. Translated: CASSSGASDRAILPYEQYF.

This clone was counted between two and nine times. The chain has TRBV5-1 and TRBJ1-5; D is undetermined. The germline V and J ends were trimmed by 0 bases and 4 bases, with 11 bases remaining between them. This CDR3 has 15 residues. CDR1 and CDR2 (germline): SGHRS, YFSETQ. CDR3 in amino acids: CASSLVGGENQPQHF. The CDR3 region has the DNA TGCGCCAGCAGCTTGGTGGGAGGAGAAAATCAGCCCCAGCATTTT.

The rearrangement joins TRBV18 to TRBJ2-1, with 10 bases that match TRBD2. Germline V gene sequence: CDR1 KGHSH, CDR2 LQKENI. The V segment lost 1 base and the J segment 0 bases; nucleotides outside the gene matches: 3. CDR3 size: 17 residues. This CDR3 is CASSPLSGRSSYNEQFF. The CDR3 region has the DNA TGTGCCAGCTCACCACTTAGCGGGAGGAGCTCCTACAATGAGCAGTTCTTC.

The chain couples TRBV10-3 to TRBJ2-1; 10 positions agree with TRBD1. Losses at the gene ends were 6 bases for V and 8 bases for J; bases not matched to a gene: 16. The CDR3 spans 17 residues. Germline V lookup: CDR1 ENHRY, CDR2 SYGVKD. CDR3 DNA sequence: TGTGCCATCAGGCCCGGACAGGGGGGATCCCCGGGCGATGAGCAGTTCTTC. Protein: CAIRPGQGGSPGDEQFF.

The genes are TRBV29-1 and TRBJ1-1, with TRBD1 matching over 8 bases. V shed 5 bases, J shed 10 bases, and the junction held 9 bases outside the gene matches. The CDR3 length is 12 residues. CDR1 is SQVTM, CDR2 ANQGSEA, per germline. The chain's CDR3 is CSVRTGQVLAFF. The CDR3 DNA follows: TGCAGCGTTCGGACAGGGCAAGTACTAGCTTTCTTT. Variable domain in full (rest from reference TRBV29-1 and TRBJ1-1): SAVISQKPSRDICQRGTSLTIQCQVDSQVTMMFWYRQQPGQSLTLIATANQGSEATYESGFVIDKFPISRPNLTFSTLTVSNMSPEDSSIYLCSVRTGQVLAFFGQGTRLTVV.

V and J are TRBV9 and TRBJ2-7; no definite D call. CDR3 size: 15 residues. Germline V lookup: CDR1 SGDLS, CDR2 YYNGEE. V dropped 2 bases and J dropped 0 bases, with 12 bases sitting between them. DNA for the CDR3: TGTGCCAGCAGCGTCCAATCGGGTTCCTCCTACGAGCAGTACTTC. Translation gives CASSVQSGSSYEQYF. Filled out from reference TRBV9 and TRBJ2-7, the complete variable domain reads DSGVTQTPKHLITATGQRVTLRCSPRSGDLSVYWYQQSLDQGLQFLIQYYNGEERAKGNILERFSAQQFPDLHSELNLSSLELGDSALYFCASSVQSGSSYEQYFGPGTRLTVT.

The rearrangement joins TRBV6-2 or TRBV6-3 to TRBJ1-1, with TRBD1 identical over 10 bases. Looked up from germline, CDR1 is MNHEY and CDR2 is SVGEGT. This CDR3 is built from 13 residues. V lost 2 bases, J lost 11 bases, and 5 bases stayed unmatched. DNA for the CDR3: TGTGCCAGCAGTTACGACAGACAGGGGGCCGCTTTCTTT. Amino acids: CASSYDRQGAAFF.

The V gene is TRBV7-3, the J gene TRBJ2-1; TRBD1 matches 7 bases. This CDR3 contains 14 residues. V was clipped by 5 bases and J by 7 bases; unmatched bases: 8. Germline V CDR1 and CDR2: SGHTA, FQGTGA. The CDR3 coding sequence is TGTGCCAGCAGCCCAGACAGGGCGAGTAATGAGCAGTTCTTC. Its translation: CASSPDRASNEQFF.

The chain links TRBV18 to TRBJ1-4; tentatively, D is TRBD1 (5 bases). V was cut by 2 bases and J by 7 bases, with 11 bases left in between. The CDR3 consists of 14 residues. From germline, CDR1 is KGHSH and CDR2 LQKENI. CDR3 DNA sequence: TGTGCCAGCTCACCAACAGGTGGTGGTGAAAAACTGTTTTTT. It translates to CASSPTGGGEKLFF.

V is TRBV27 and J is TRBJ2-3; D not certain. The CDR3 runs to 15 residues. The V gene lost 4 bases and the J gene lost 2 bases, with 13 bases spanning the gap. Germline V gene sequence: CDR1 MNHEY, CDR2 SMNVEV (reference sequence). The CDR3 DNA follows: TGTGCCAGCAGTTCCCTCAACCTGATCACAGATACGCAGTATTTT. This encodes CASSSLNLITDTQYF.

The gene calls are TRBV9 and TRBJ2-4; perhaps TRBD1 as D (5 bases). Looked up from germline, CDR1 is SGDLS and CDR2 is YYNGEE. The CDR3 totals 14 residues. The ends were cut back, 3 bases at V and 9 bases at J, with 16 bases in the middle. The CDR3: CASSAGPPRGIQYF. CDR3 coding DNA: TGTGCCAGCAGCGCGGGTCCCCCAAGGGGCATTCAGTACTTC.

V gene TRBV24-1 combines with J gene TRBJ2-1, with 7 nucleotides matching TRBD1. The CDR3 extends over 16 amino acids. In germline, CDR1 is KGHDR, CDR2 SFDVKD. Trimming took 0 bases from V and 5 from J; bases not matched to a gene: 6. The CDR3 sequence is CATSDLKRDRDNEQFF. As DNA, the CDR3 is TGTGCCACCAGTGATTTGAAACGGGACAGAGACAATGAGCAGTTCTTC.

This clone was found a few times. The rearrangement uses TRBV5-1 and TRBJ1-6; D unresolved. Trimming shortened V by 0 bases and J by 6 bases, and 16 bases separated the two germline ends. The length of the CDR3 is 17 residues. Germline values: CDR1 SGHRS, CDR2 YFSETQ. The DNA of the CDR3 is TGCGCCAGCAGCTTGGCCTCGGGCGGGCAGTCTAATTCACCCCTCCACTTT. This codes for CASSLASGGQSNSPLHF.

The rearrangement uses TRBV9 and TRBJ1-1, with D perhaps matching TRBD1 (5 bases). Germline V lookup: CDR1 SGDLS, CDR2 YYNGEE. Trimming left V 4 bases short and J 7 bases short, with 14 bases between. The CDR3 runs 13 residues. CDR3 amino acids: CASSPGPDNEAFF. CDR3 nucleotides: TGTGCCAGCAGCCCAGGGCCCGATAATGAAGCTTTCTTT.